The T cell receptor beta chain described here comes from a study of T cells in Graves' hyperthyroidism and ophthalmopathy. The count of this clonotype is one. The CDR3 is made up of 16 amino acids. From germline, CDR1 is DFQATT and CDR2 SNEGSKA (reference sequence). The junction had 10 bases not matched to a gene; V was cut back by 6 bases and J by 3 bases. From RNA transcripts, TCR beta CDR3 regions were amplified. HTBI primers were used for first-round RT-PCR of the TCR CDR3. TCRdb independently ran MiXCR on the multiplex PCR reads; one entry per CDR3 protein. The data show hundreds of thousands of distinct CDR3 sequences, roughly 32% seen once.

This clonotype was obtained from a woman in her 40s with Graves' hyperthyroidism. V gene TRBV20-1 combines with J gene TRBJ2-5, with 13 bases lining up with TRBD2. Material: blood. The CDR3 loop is CSAHPRGLAGKETQYF. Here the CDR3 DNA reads TGCAGTGCCCACCCGCGGGGACTAGCGGGGAAAGAGACCCAGTACTTC.